This entry lists 2 T cell receptor beta chains sequenced from one sample in a study of T cell repertoires in cytomegalovirus infection. TCRdb analysed the reads with MiXCR anew, one entry per CDR3 protein. The sample lists 310,000 or so distinct CDR3 sequences, 9.6% occurring once. Sequenced: PBMCs. The receptors derive from a human donor in good health (CMV status not recorded). Some clones in this sample may be carry-over from other donors' samples.

The sample holds many counts of this clonotype. This rearrangement joins TRBV28 to TRBJ1-5; D remains ambiguous. The CDR3 covers 15 residues. Germline V gene lookup returns CDR1 MDHEN and CDR2 SYDVKM. Trimming cost V 6 bases and J 0 bases, with 12 bases left between them. CDR3 nucleotide sequence: TGTGCCAGCAGACCTCCCAGAACTAGCAATCAGCCCCAGCATTTT. It is translated as CASRPPRTSNQPQHF.

This clonotype was seen many times. The CDR3: CASSLRKGRFDNEQFF. In DNA, the CDR3 is TGTGCCAGCAGCTTAAGAAAGGGGCGATTTGACAATGAGCAGTTCTTC. This chain uses TRBV11-3 with TRBJ2-1, with a weak D call TRBD1 (5 bases). Germline V CDR1 and CDR2: SGHNT, YENEEA. Trimming shortened V by 2 bases and J by 5 bases, and 16 bases separated the two germline ends. The CDR3 is 16 amino acids.